What follows is one T cell receptor (beta chain) and its context. The sample is drawn from a study of T cell repertoires in cytomegalovirus infection. This CDR3 is built from 13 residues. V lost 5 bases to trimming and J lost 6 bases, with 14 bases between them. TCRdb called the reads again in MiXCR, with one record for every CDR3 protein. The sample lists roughly 150,000 distinct CDR3 sequences; about a quarter were seen once. The sequenced material came from PBMCs. The chain links TRBV12-3 or TRBV12-4 to TRBJ2-7, with D unresolved. The clonotype was recovered from a human donor in good health (CMV status not recorded). Some clones in this sample may be carry-over from other donors' samples. Here the CDR3 DNA reads TGTGCCAGCAGTCCCTTGGGCTCGGGCGAGCAGTACTTC. This translates into CASSPLGSGEQYF.